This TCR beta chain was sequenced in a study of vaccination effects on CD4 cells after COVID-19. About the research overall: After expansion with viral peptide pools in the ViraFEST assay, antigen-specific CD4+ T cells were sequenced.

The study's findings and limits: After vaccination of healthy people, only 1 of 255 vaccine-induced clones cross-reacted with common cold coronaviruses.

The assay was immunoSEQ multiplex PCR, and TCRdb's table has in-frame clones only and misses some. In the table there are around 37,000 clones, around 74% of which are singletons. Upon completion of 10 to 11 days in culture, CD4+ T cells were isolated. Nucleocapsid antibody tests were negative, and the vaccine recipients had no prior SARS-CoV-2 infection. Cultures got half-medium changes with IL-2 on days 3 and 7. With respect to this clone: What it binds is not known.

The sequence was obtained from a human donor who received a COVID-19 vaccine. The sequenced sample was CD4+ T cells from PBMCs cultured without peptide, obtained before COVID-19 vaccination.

This chain's CDR3 is CASSLAGLYEQYF. In DNA, the CDR3 is TGTGCCAGCAGCTTGGCGGGACTCTACGAGCAGTACTTC. J is TRBJ2-7 and V is TRBV5-6; D may be TRBD2 (6 bases). Germline-derived CDR1 and CDR2 are SGHDT and YYEEEE. This CDR3 has 13 amino acids. The ends were cut back, 0 bases at V and 3 bases at J, with 7 bases in the middle.